A single sample gave rise to the 7 T cell receptor beta chains below, sequenced in a study of radiotherapy plus CTLA-4 blockade in lung cancer. TCRdb's table, derived via immunoSEQ multiplex PCR, lists solely in-frame clones and lacks some. The sample records roughly 48,000 clones, around 77% being singletons. Sequenced material: peripheral blood, taken from a patient treated with radiotherapy plus ipilimumab. These receptors were taken from a human donor with non-small cell lung cancer who had stable disease on radiotherapy plus ipilimumab.

This clone occurred once. This chain connects TRBV14 to TRBJ2-1, with 8 bases matching TRBD2. CDR3 length: 16 amino acids. With 4 bases clipped from V and 2 bases from J, the junction kept 7 bases outside the gene matches. The germline CDR1 and CDR2 sequences are SGHDN and FVKESK. The CDR3 sequence is CASSRQSGGTYNEQFF. The CDR3 nucleotides read TGTGCCAGCAGCCGACAAAGCGGGGGAACCTACAATGAGCAGTTCTTC.

The chain couples TRBV11-3 to TRBJ2-7, with D possibly being TRBD1 or TRBD2 (7 bases each). Trimming stripped 5 bases from V and 2 bases from J, with 22 bases between. This CDR3 has 17 residues. The germline V gene has CDR1 SGHNT and CDR2 YENEEA. The CDR3 DNA reads TGTGCCAGCAGCGGGAGGGGACAGCCTCTCCTACCCTACGAGCAGTACGTC. It is translated as CASSGRGQPLLPYEQYV.

The chain joins TRBV7-2 to TRBJ2-1; 11 bases agree with TRBD2. This CDR3 spans 15 amino acids. In germline, CDR1 is SGHTA, CDR2 FQGNSA. The V segment lost 1 base and the J segment 8 bases; nucleotides outside the gene matches: 4. This CDR3 is CASSLETSGVDEQFF. DNA for the CDR3: TGTGCCAGCAGCTTAGAGACTAGCGGGGTTGATGAGCAGTTCTTC.

This clone turned up a few times. The chain joins TRBV19 to TRBJ1-5; maybe TRBD1 (6 bases). This CDR3 is built from 14 residues. CDR1 and CDR2 from the germline V gene are LNHDA and SQIVND (reference sequence). Trimming removed 1 base from V and 2 bases from J, with 6 bases in between. CDR3 loop: CASSIAGGNQPQHF. The CDR3, as DNA: TGTGCCAGTAGTATAGCAGGGGGCAATCAGCCCCAGCATTTT.

This clone was picked up a small number of times. CDR3 bases: TGTGCCAGCAGCCCACTGACAGGGCTAACGAACACCGGGGAGCTGTTTTTT. This sequence encodes CASSPLTGLTNTGELFF. This chain uses TRBV9 with TRBJ2-2, with TRBD1 matching over 7 bases. This CDR3 region has 17 residues. Per germline, CDR1 SGDLS and CDR2 YYNGEE. The V segment lost 4 bases and the J segment 0 bases; nucleotides outside the gene matches: 9.

This chain links TRBV2 with TRBJ1-3; no definite D call. The CDR3 runs 18 residues. Trimming shortened V by 5 bases and J by 1 base, and 21 bases separated the two germline ends. Germline V gives CDR1 SNHLY, CDR2 FYNNEI. CDR3 sequence reads: CASSPLKEGYSSGNTIYF. CDR3 DNA: TGTGCCAGCAGTCCACTAAAGGAGGGCTACAGTTCTGGAAACACCATATATTTT. Full variable domain (remainder filled in from reference TRBV2 and TRBJ1-3): EPEVTQTPSHQVTQMGQEVILRCVPISNHLYFYWYRQILGQKVEFLVSFYNNEISEKSEIFDDQFSVERPDGSNFTLKIRSTKLEDSAMYFCASSPLKEGYSSGNTIYFGEGSWLTVV.

The chain links TRBV19 to TRBJ1-5, with 7 bases that match TRBD1. The trim removed 4 bases at V and 6 bases at J, leaving 9 bases unmatched. This CDR3 contains 15 residues. Germline loops: CDR1 LNHDA, CDR2 SQIVND (reference sequence). CDR3 residues: CASSSRGARVQPQHF. The CDR3 region has the DNA TGTGCCAGTAGTAGCAGGGGGGCGCGGGTTCAGCCCCAGCATTTT.